Given below is one T cell receptor (beta chain) in context. Its antigen is not known. The record originates from a study of OX40 agonist ivuxolimab in advanced cancers. Study at large: Every patient in dose escalation had hepatocellular carcinoma, melanoma, renal cell or head and neck cancer.

The assay was immunoSEQ multiplex PCR, and TCRdb's table has in-frame clones only and misses some. The repertoire holds more than 75,000 clones, around 83% seen once, with about 1% in the top ten. Germline CDR1 LNHDA, CDR2 SQIVND (reference sequence). Trimming cost V 6 bases and J 4 bases, with 16 bases left between them. The CDR3 consists of 15 residues. Findings and limits, study-wide: CD8+ T cells (on average) carried more expanded clones than CD4+ T cells. Low normalized T-cell clonal expansion was also seen in some nonresponders. There was clonal expansion of CD4+ and CD8+ blood T cells by week 6 at 0.1 to 3.0 mg/kg.

The TCR originated in an adult with an advanced solid tumor such as melanoma, head and neck, liver or kidney cancer. Sequencing was performed on CD4+ or CD8+ T cells sorted from blood, taken in a trial of the OX40 agonist ivuxolimab. The chain is built from TRBV19 and TRBJ1-5; tentative D call: TRBD1 (5 bases). The CDR3 coding sequence is TGTGCCAGTAGCCCGACAGAGGGTCGTAATCAGCCCCAGCATTTT. Its translation: CASSPTEGRNQPQHF.